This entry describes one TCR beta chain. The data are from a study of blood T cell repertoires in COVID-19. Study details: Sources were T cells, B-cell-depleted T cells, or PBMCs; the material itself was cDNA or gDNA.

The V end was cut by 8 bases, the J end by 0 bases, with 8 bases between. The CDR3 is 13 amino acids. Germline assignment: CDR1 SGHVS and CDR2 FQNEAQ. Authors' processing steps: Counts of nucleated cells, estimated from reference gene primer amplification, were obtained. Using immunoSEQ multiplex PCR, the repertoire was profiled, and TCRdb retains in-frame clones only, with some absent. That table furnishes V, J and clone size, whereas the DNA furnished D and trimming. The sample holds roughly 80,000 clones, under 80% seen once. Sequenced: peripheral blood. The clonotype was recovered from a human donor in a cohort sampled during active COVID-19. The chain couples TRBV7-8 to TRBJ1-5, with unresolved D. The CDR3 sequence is CASGRTSNQPQHF. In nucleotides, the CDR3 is TGTGCCAGCGGGCGAACTAGCAATCAGCCCCAGCATTTT.